This TCR beta chain originates from a study of blood T cell repertoires in COVID-19. Study overall: Acute and convalescent COVID-19 samples came from the United States, Italy and Spain.

CDR3 length: 14 residues. With 8 bases removed from V and 5 bases from J, the gap between germline ends came to 15 bases. Germline V CDR1 and CDR2: SNHLY, FYNNEI. In the authors' methods: Reference gene primers were amplified, and this amplification served to estimate nucleated cell counts. The repertoire was sequenced with immunoSEQ multiplex PCR; TCRdb's copy has only in-frame clones and lacks some. For V, J and clone size, that table is used; D and trimming come from the DNA. The sample contains a few hundred thousand clones, roughly 87% of which appear only once. In assigning cohorts, the study relied on participant-reported clinical history. Cohort 3 recovery required two negative PCRs, clearance, or symptom resolution.

The V and J genes are TRBV2 and TRBJ2-2; a possible D gene is TRBD1 (6 bases). The material sequenced was PBMCs or T cells enriched from blood (not recorded which). The origin of this receptor is a woman under 40 who had recovered from COVID-19. The CDR3 nucleotides read TGTGCCAGCCAGGGGCGATCGGGAACCGGGGAGCTGTTTTTT. This translates into CASQGRSGTGELFF.